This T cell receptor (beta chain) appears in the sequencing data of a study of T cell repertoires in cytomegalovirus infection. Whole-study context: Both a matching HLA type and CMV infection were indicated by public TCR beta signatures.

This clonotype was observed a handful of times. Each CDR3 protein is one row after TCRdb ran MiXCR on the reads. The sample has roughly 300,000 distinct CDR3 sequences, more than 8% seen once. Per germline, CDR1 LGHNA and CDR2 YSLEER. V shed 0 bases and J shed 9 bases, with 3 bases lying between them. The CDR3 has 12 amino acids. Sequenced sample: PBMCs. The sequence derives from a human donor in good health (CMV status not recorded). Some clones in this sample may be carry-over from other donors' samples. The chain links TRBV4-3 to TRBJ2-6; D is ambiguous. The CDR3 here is CASSQDRNVLTF. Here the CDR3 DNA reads TGCGCCAGCAGCCAAGATCGCAACGTCCTGACTTTC.